Presented here are 9 T cell receptor beta chains from one specimen sequenced in a study of OX40 agonist ivuxolimab in advanced cancers. Sequencing used immunoSEQ multiplex PCR; TCRdb keeps in-frame clones, though not all of them. The sample consists of about 90,000 clones, approximately 91% of them appearing once. The starting material was CD4+ or CD8+ T cells sorted from blood, obtained in a trial of the OX40 agonist ivuxolimab. These TCRs come from an adult with an advanced solid tumor such as melanoma, head and neck, liver or kidney cancer.

The chain combines TRBV28 with TRBJ2-7, with 14 bases identical to TRBD2. The CDR3 is made up of 18 amino acids. Germline values: CDR1 MDHEN, CDR2 SYDVKM. The V and J ends lost 8 bases and 3 bases, in that order; junction bases with no gene match: 15. The CDR3 loop is CASGAPGTSGSWGYEQYF. CDR3 nucleotide sequence: TGTGCCAGCGGCGCTCCGGGGACTAGCGGGAGCTGGGGCTACGAGCAGTACTTC.

The CDR3, as DNA: TGTGCCAGTAGTATAGCCAGGTCAAGGGGACGTACAGATACGCAGTATTTT. Its translation is CASSIARSRGRTDTQYF. The chain recombines TRBV19 with TRBJ2-3, with D possibly being TRBD1 or TRBD2 (5 bases each). Germline values: CDR1 LNHDA, CDR2 SQIVND (reference sequence). V was trimmed by 1 base and J by 3 bases, leaving 17 bases between them. The CDR3 loop spans 17 amino acids.

J is TRBJ2-3 and V is TRBV5-8, with 7 bases fitting TRBD1. CDR3 length: 17 amino acids. CDR1 is SGHTS, CDR2 YDEGEE, per germline. Trimming removed 6 bases from V and 2 bases from J; junction bases left unmatched: 15. CDR3 in amino acids: CASTIQGSLILTDTQYF. CDR3 in DNA: TGTGCCAGCACCATACAGGGGTCCCTAATCCTCACAGATACGCAGTATTTT.

This clone was found once. V and J are TRBV25-1 and TRBJ2-5; TRBD1 agrees at 8 bases. V shed 4 bases and J 5 bases; nucleotides not matched to a gene: 6. CDR1 and CDR2 (germline): MGHDK, SYGVNS. The CDR3 spans 14 residues. CDR3 nucleotides: TGTGCCAGCAGTGGAAGCAGGGGGCTGGAGACCCAGTACTTC. Translation gives CASSGSRGLETQYF.

Only one count was recorded for this clone. The J gene is TRBJ1-5, the V gene TRBV6-6; a possible D gene is TRBD1 (6 bases). The CDR3 extends over 16 amino acids. The V gene lost 4 bases and the J gene lost 0 bases, with 13 bases spanning the gap. Germline V gene lookup returns CDR1 MNHNY and CDR2 SVGAGI (reference sequence). The DNA of the CDR3 is TGTGCCAGCAGTTCTGGACAGCTATATAGCAATCAGCCCCAGCATTTT. This gives the protein CASSSGQLYSNQPQHF.

V gene TRBV9 combines with J gene TRBJ1-5; D remains unclear. V was cut by 3 bases and J by 6 bases, with 10 bases left in between. The CDR3 consists of 13 residues. Germline values: CDR1 SGDLS, CDR2 YYNGEE. The CDR3 DNA follows: TGTGCCAGCAGCGGCGACCCTGTTCAGCCCCAGCATTTT. Its protein product is CASSGDPVQPQHF.

V is TRBV7-2 and J is TRBJ1-4; D is unclear. Germline loops: CDR1 SGHTA, CDR2 FQGNSA. There are 16 residues in the CDR3. Trimming removed 1 base from V and 3 bases from J, with 12 bases in between. Here the CDR3 DNA reads TGTGCCAGCAGCTTAGTGGGCAGGCGATCTAATGAAAAACTGTTTTTT. Its translation is CASSLVGRRSNEKLFF.

The chain employs TRBV12-2 and TRBJ2-7; the table's TRBD1 call for D was not verified on the DNA. TRBV12-2 is a listed pseudogene. The CDR3 contains 13 residues. The CDR3 sequence is CASRGGQGGQQYF. As DNA, the CDR3 is TGTGCAAGTCGTGGAGGACAGGGGGGCCAGCAGTACTTC.

Written as DNA, the CDR3 is TGTGCCAGCAGTCCCCTCGGGGTGGGGGACACTGAAGCTTTCTTT. Translated: CASSPLGVGDTEAFF. The chain employs TRBV28 and TRBJ1-1; D may be TRBD1 (5 bases). Trimming removed 5 bases from V and 3 bases from J, with 16 bases in between. From germline, CDR1 is MDHEN and CDR2 SYDVKM. CDR3 length: 15 residues.